The present T cell receptor beta chain was sequenced within a study of cytotoxic CD8 clonotypes in ibrutinib-treated CLL. The CDR3 totals 12 residues. Trimming took 2 bases from V and 5 from J, leaving 7 bases between them. Germline V lookup: CDR1 SNHLY, CDR2 FYNNEI. Study outcomes and limitations: Treatment left the uncommon public clonotypes either contracted or stable in frequency.

Comment on this clone: What it binds is not known.

Target depth was 1 in 200,000 to 1 in 1 million T cells, about 10x per clonotype. Sequenced by immunoSEQ multiplex PCR; TCRdb stores in-frame clones only, minus some. The table records 160,000 or so clones, more than 80% of them present only once. This TCR was recovered from a human donor with chronic lymphocytic leukemia. The rearrangement links TRBV2 to TRBJ2-7, with no clear D. Sequenced here: PBMCs, sampled after 24 months of ibrutinib treatment. As DNA, the CDR3 is TGTGCCAGCAGTGAATGGGTCCACGAGCAGTACTTC. Translation gives CASSEWVHEQYF.